A single sample gave rise to the 32 T cell receptor beta chains below, sequenced in a study of blood T cells in healthy people across ages. A sample-barcoded 5' primer and a J-beta primer mix were used in a second PCR of about 6 to 12 cycles. TCRdb independently ran MiXCR on the 5' RACE reads; one entry per CDR3 protein. The table lists roughly 1.6 million distinct CDR3 sequences, roughly a third of them singletons. Sequenced material: blood. The receptors here all came from a woman in her 30s in good health.

This chain connects TRBV6-1 to TRBJ1-1, with a possible D match to TRBD1 (5 bases). CDR1 and CDR2 from the germline V gene are MNHNS and SASEGT. This CDR3 is 14 amino acids long. Trimming removed 5 bases at V and 4 bases at J, with 14 bases between. The CDR3 protein is CASSTGRLTTEAFF. The CDR3 region has the DNA TGTGCCAGCAGTACGGGACGACTGACCACTGAAGCTTTCTTT.

The sample holds many counts of this clonotype. CDR3 sequence (DNA): TGTGCCAGCAGTGACCAGATAGGGGATACGCAGTATTTT. Encoded protein: CASSDQIGDTQYF. This chain joins TRBV6-4 and TRBJ2-3, with no clear D. Between the trimmed V and J ends, which lost 2 bases and 6 bases, there was a span of 9 bases. Germline lookup yields CDR1 MRHNA and CDR2 SNTAGT. This CDR3 is 13 amino acids long.

This clonotype occurred many times. The chain carries TRBV12-3 or TRBV12-4 and TRBJ2-7; tentatively, D is TRBD1 or TRBD2 (6 bases each). The CDR3 is 14 amino acids. Trimming shortened V by 3 bases and J by 2 bases, and 11 bases separated the two germline ends. CDR3 nucleotide sequence: TGTGCCAGCAGTTTCGGGGGCCAGACCTACGAGCAGTACTTC. Translation: CASSFGGQTYEQYF.

This clonotype was counted once. The chain carries TRBV15 and TRBJ2-1; the D is unclear. Germline V gene lookup returns CDR1 LNHNV and CDR2 YYDKDF (reference sequence). The length of the CDR3 is 16 residues. Trimming cost V 1 base and J 0 bases, with 10 bases left between them. In DNA form, the CDR3 reads TGTGCCACCAGCAGAGCCCCGGTGAGCTCCTACAATGAGCAGTTCTTC. Its translation: CATSRAPVSSYNEQFF. Based on the CDR3 plus reference TRBV15 and TRBJ2-1, the full variable domain is DAMVIQNPRYQVTQFGKPVTLSCSQTLNHNVMYWYQQKSSQAPKLLFHYYDKDFNNEADTPDNFQSRRPNTSFCFLDIRSPGLGDTAMYLCATSRAPVSSYNEQFFGPGTRLTVL.

This clonotype has just a few counts. The rearrangement uses TRBV3-1 and TRBJ2-2, with 7 bases fitting TRBD2. The trim removed 4 bases at V and 2 bases at J, leaving 1 base unmatched. The CDR3 is 14 residues long. Germline values: CDR1 LGHDT, CDR2 YNNKEL (reference sequence). The CDR3 protein is CASSPSGNTGELFF. CDR3 DNA sequence: TGTGCCAGCAGCCCTAGCGGAAACACCGGGGAGCTGTTTTTT.

CDR3 amino acids: CASSPIRVNNEQFF. In DNA form, the CDR3 reads TGTGCCAGCAGTCCCATAAGGGTGAACAATGAGCAGTTCTTC. This rearrangement joins TRBV27 to TRBJ2-1, with D hard to call. The CDR3 runs to 14 residues. The V gene lost 5 bases and the J gene lost 5 bases, with 13 bases spanning the gap. Germline assignment: CDR1 MNHEY and CDR2 SMNVEV (reference sequence).

The V and J genes are TRBV5-5 and TRBJ2-1, with D uncertain. Deletions cut 3 bases from V and 0 bases from J, with 10 bases between. There are 15 residues in the CDR3. Germline assignment: CDR1 SGHKS and CDR2 YYEKEE (reference sequence). CDR3 in amino acids: CASSSMFSSYNEQFF. The CDR3 DNA reads as TGTGCCAGCAGCTCCATGTTCAGCTCCTACAATGAGCAGTTCTTC.

The chain recombines TRBV20-1 with TRBJ2-2, with TRBD2 as a possible D gene (7 bases). V was cut by 3 bases and J by 5 bases, with 16 bases left in between. CDR1 is DFQATT and CDR2 is SNEGSKA in the germline V gene (reference sequence). The CDR3 is 15 residues long. This CDR3 is CSARRGGVRTGELFF. CDR3 coding DNA: TGCAGTGCTAGGAGAGGGGGGGTGAGAACCGGGGAGCTGTTTTTT.

This clonotype showed up just a few times. J is TRBJ2-5 and V is TRBV5-1, with 7 bases fitting TRBD2. Germline V CDR1 and CDR2: SGHRS, YFSETQ. Trimming removed 5 bases from V and 1 base from J; junction bases left unmatched: 8. The CDR3 has 15 amino acids. CDR3 in DNA: TGCGCCAGCAGTTTGACTAGCAGACCCCAAGAGACCCAGTACTTC. As protein: CASSLTSRPQETQYF.

This clonotype was detected only a few times. The chain couples TRBV4-2 to TRBJ2-3, with D maybe TRBD2 (7 bases). This CDR3 contains 17 residues. With 0 bases removed from V and 3 bases from J, the gap between germline ends came to 16 bases. Germline CDR1 is LGHNA and CDR2 is YNFKEQ. CDR3 coding DNA: TGTGCCAGCAGCCAAGAATTGTACGGGGGGCGGACAGATACGCAGTATTTT. Its protein product is CASSQELYGGRTDTQYF.

The chain has TRBV7-3 and TRBJ2-3; no clear D. Trimming removed 5 bases from V and 1 base from J, with 7 bases in between. This CDR3 has 13 residues. Germline loops: CDR1 SGHTA, CDR2 FQGTGA. The CDR3 region has the DNA TGTGCCAGCAGCCGGTGTGGCACAGATACGCAGTATTTT. Amino acids: CASSRCGTDTQYF.

This clonotype was counted between two and nine times. The chain combines TRBV20-1 with TRBJ1-2, with TRBD1 as a possible D gene (5 bases). The CDR3 extends over 14 amino acids. The V end was cut by 2 bases, the J end by 4 bases, with 14 bases between. The germline V gene has CDR1 DFQATT and CDR2 SNEGSKA (reference sequence). The CDR3 DNA follows: TGCAGTGCTAGATCCCAGGGTGGGGGCTATGGCTACACCTTC. Encoded protein: CSARSQGGGYGYTF.

The chain recombines TRBV7-9 with TRBJ2-5; maybe TRBD2 (7 bases). Germline values: CDR1 SEHNR, CDR2 FQNEAQ (reference sequence). Trimming stripped 8 bases from V and 4 bases from J, with 11 bases between. The CDR3 is 12 residues long. The CDR3 DNA follows: TGTGCCAGCGGGGGGGCCAGAGAGACCCAGTACTTC. This encodes CASGGARETQYF.

Comment on this clonotype: The junction shows a germline mismatch at one end, possibly a read error. This chain connects TRBV7-2 to TRBJ2-6; D may be TRBD1 (6 bases). The CDR3 contains 17 residues. Per germline, CDR1 SGHTA and CDR2 FQGNSA. The CDR3 bases are TGTGCCAGCAGCTTAGGGTTTCTGGGGGCTGGGGCCAACGTCCGGACTTTC. Amino acid sequence: CASSLGFLGAGANVRTF. Drawing the rest from reference TRBV7-2 and TRBJ2-6, the complete variable domain is GAGVSQSPSNKVTEKGKDVELRCDPISGHTALYWYRQSLGQGLEFLIYFQGNSAPDKSGLPSDRFSAERTGGSVSTLTIQRTQQEDSAVYLCASSLGFLGAGANVRTFGAGSRLTVL.

Points on this clonotype: The CDR3 ends on some other residue instead of the conserved phenylalanine or tryptophan, so this is likely a read error. This sequence joins TRBV7-9 and TRBJ1-2; 8 bases are a match to TRBD1. Germline CDR1 is SEHNR and CDR2 is FQNEAQ (reference sequence). The CDR3 runs 14 residues. With 3 bases clipped from V and 5 bases from J, the junction kept 5 bases outside the gene matches. Written as DNA, the CDR3 is TGTGCCAGCAGCTTGACAGGGGAGGGTTATGGCTACACCCTC. Translation: CASSLTGEGYGYTL.

In the case of this clonotype: One end of the junction fails to match germline, which may point to a read error. The genes are TRBV9 and TRBJ2-3, with a weak D call TRBD2 (6 bases). The V gene's germline CDR1 is SGDLS and CDR2 YYNGEE. This CDR3 has 15 residues. This CDR3 is CVSSVGTAPTDTQYF. For the CDR3, the DNA is TGTGTCAGCAGCGTAGGGACTGCACCCACAGATACGCAGTATTTT.

CDR3 amino acids: CASTPDRGGANVLTF. CDR3 DNA sequence: TGTGCCAGCACCCCAGACAGGGGTGGGGCCAACGTCCTGACTTTC. This chain connects TRBV2 to TRBJ2-6; 8 bases match TRBD1. V was pared by 7 bases and J by 3 bases, with 5 bases of the junction left unmatched. The CDR3 spans 15 residues. Germline values: CDR1 SNHLY, CDR2 FYNNEI.

This clonotype has only a few counts. The rearrangement links TRBV20-1 to TRBJ2-1, with 10 bases that match TRBD2. Germline CDR1 and CDR2: DFQATT and SNEGSKA (reference sequence). V shed 0 bases, J shed 10 bases, and the junction held 12 bases outside the gene matches. This CDR3 is 16 amino acids long. The CDR3 nucleotides are TGCAGTGCTAGAGAGCCCGGGACTAGCGCCCCTGGAGAGCAGTTCTTC. It encodes CSAREPGTSAPGEQFF.

In this sample, this clonotype turned up a few times. This chain connects TRBV20-1 to TRBJ2-3; D may be TRBD2 (6 bases). Trimming stripped 8 bases from V and 0 bases from J, with 21 bases between. CDR1 and CDR2 from the germline V gene are DFQATT and SNEGSKA (reference sequence). CDR3 length: 16 residues. The CDR3 loop reads CSPSRDSSTSTDTQYF. The CDR3 nucleotides are TGCAGTCCATCCCGGGACTCATCGACTAGCACAGATACGCAGTATTTT.

This clonotype was seen a few times. J is TRBJ2-2 and V is TRBV12-3 or TRBV12-4; 8 bases align to TRBD2. The CDR3 contains 12 residues. The V segment lost 3 bases and the J segment 9 bases; nucleotides outside the gene matches: 0. This CDR3 reads CASSFSGRELFF. In DNA, the CDR3 is TGTGCCAGCAGTTTTAGCGGGAGGGAGCTGTTTTTT.

About this clonotype itself: One end of the junction varies from germline; a read error may be responsible. The chain links TRBV4-1 to TRBJ1-2; D gene ambiguous. Germline-derived CDR1 and CDR2 are MGHRA and YSYEKL. CDR3 length: 15 residues. The CDR3 reads CTSSQRLGFAYGYTF. CDR3 bases: TGCACCAGCAGCCAAAGGTTGGGTTTTGCCTATGGCTACACCTTC.

J is TRBJ2-5 and V is TRBV2, with D possibly being TRBD2 (5 bases). Per germline, CDR1 SNHLY and CDR2 FYNNEI. This CDR3 has 15 residues. Trimming took off 3 bases at V and 5 bases at J, with 16 bases between the two ends. The CDR3 spells CASSERMQERETQYF. The CDR3, as DNA: TGTGCCAGCAGTGAGAGGATGCAAGAGCGGGAGACCCAGTACTTC.

This chain connects TRBV15 to TRBJ2-3; 8 positions agree with TRBD2. The CDR3 length is 20 residues. Germline V CDR1 and CDR2: LNHNV, YYDKDF (reference sequence). V lost 1 base to trimming and J lost 1 base; unmatched junction nucleotides: 16. This chain's CDR3 is CATSRVLISGETHRTDTQYF. The CDR3 bases are TGTGCCACCAGCAGAGTGTTGATTAGCGGGGAAACCCATCGCACAGATACGCAGTATTTT.

This clonotype was seen many times. The junction differs from germline at one of its ends, possibly a read error. V and J are TRBV5-1 and TRBJ2-2; no firm D call. Germline loops: CDR1 SGHRS, CDR2 YFSETQ. CDR3 length equals 12 residues. CDR3 sequence reads: CASSFSTGELFF. CDR3 sequence (DNA): TGTGCCAGCAGCTTTTCCACCGGGGAGCTGTTTTTT.

On this clonotype itself: Just one base apart from a much larger clone, this may be a read error. The chain is built from TRBV7-2 and TRBJ1-2, with 9 bases lining up with TRBD1. This CDR3 region has 13 residues. Germline lookup yields CDR1 SGHTA and CDR2 FQGNSA. J lost 4 bases, V lost 6 bases, and 3 bases had no gene match. This chain's CDR3 is CASRGTGIYGYTF. The CDR3 DNA follows: TGTGCCAGCAGGGGGACAGGGATCTATGGCTACACCTTC.

The J gene is TRBJ2-3, the V gene TRBV5-1, with 8 nucleotides matching TRBD1. The V and J ends lost 4 bases and 4 bases, in that order; junction bases with no gene match: 8. The CDR3 covers 15 residues. The germline CDR1 and CDR2 sequences are SGHRS and YFSETQ. CDR3 bases: TGCGCCAGCAGCAAACAGGGGGACGGTGCAGATACGCAGTATTTT. It is translated as CASSKQGDGADTQYF. Using reference TRBV5-1 and TRBJ2-3 for the parts outside the CDR3, the full variable domain is KAGVTQTPRYLIKTRGQQVTLSCSPISGHRSVSWYQQTPGQGLQFLFEYFSETQRNKGNFPGRFSGRQFSNSRSEMNVSTLELGDSALYLCASSKQGDGADTQYFGPGTRLTVL.

The chain uses TRBV9 and TRBJ2-7; D is unresolved. This CDR3 has 12 residues. V was shortened by 0 bases and J by 6 bases, with 7 bases between the two germline ends. Germline-derived CDR1 and CDR2 are SGDLS and YYNGEE. The CDR3 DNA reads TGTGCCAGCAGCGTAGTTTCGGGCGAGCAGTACTTC. Encoded protein: CASSVVSGEQYF.

The J gene is TRBJ2-1, the V gene TRBV5-1; 7 bases line up with TRBD2. This CDR3 spans 14 amino acids. CDR1 is SGHRS and CDR2 is YFSETQ in the germline V gene. V trimming: 4 bases; J trimming: 1 base; junction bases outside the gene matches: 2. The CDR3 DNA reads as TGCGCCAGCAGCACCGGGAGGTCCTACAATGAGCAGTTCTTC. Amino acids: CASSTGRSYNEQFF.

This clonotype appeared a few times. The V gene is TRBV28, the J gene TRBJ2-7; D call uncertain. The CDR3 extends over 14 amino acids. In germline, CDR1 is MDHEN, CDR2 SYDVKM. V lost 2 bases and J 3 bases, leaving 11 bases between the germline ends. The CDR3 region has the DNA TGTGCCAGCAGTTTACCTTCTCTGGTCTACGAGCAGTACTTC. Protein product: CASSLPSLVYEQYF.

On this clonotype itself: The junction and the germline gene differ at one end; a read error may be behind it. V and J are TRBV4-1 and TRBJ1-1; 11 positions match TRBD1. Germline V gene data show CDR1 as MGHRA and CDR2 as YSYEKL. The length of the CDR3 is 15 residues. The CDR3 reads CAGSQADRGQGGAFF. The CDR3 region has the DNA TGCGCCGGCAGCCAAGCGGACAGGGGGCAAGGTGGAGCTTTCTTT.

The chain links TRBV28 to TRBJ2-1, with 8 bases matching TRBD1. Trimming removed 1 base from V and 0 bases from J; junction bases left unmatched: 2. The CDR3 is 16 amino acids. Germline values: CDR1 MDHEN, CDR2 SYDVKM. Here the CDR3 reads CASSLLTGASYNEQFF. CDR3 coding DNA: TGTGCCAGCAGTTTATTGACAGGGGCCTCCTACAATGAGCAGTTCTTC.

The V and J genes are TRBV28 and TRBJ1-1, with D tentatively TRBD1 (6 bases). Germline lookup yields CDR1 MDHEN and CDR2 SYDVKM. Trimming took 3 bases from V and 4 from J, leaving 18 bases between them. The length of the CDR3 is 16 residues. The CDR3 DNA follows: TGTGCCAGCAGTTTCCAACAGGGTTTTGGGTTCACTGAAGCTTTCTTT. Encoded protein: CASSFQQGFGFTEAFF. Drawing the rest from reference TRBV28 and TRBJ1-1, the complete variable domain is DVKVTQSSRYLVKRTGEKVFLECVQDMDHENMFWYRQDPGLGLRLIYFSYDVKMKEKGDIPEGYSVSREKKERFSLILESASTNQTSMYLCASSFQQGFGFTEAFFGQGTRLTVV.